The entry below gives a single T cell receptor beta chain sequence along with its context. What it binds is unknown. The data were obtained in a study of cytomegalovirus exposure and HLA in healthy donors. Study-level points and caveats: Earlier analysis looked at TCR beta V segments, and most were productive about 87% or about 30% of the time. It was assumed in the presence/absence analyses that sequencing depth was roughly uniform across donors.

Amplification used 60 Vbeta primers and 13 Jbeta primers. The method was immunoSEQ multiplex PCR; TCRdb's version includes in-frame clones alone and lacks a portion of them. The sample is made up of 150,000 to 200,000 clones, and the top ten hold under 6.5% of it. The source of this sequence is a man under 40 in good health and CMV-seronegative. Sequences were obtained from PBMCs.

The CDR3 region is CASSAPQGYTGELFF. CDR3 nucleotide sequence: TGTGCCAGCAGCGCCCCCCAGGGGTACACCGGGGAGCTGTTTTTT. The rearrangement uses TRBV9 and TRBJ2-2, with a tentative D call TRBD1 (6 bases). The germline V gene has CDR1 SGDLS and CDR2 YYNGEE. The CDR3 is made up of 15 amino acids. With 3 bases removed from V and 3 bases from J, the gap between germline ends came to 12 bases.